The 20 T cell receptor beta chains listed next were all sequenced from one sample in a study of T cell responses to AZD1222 COVID-19 vaccine. The method was immunoSEQ multiplex PCR; TCRdb's version includes in-frame clones alone and lacks a portion of them. The sample yields over 100,000 clones, about 87% seen once. The specimen comprised peripheral blood, sampled on day 0 of AZD1222 vaccination. Receptors were obtained from an adult in good health.

The genes are TRBV12-3 or TRBV12-4 and TRBJ1-5; D remains unclear. V gave up 5 bases and J gave up 0 bases, with 5 bases separating them. The CDR3 contains 13 residues. In DNA, the CDR3 is TGTGCCAGCAGTCCCGATAGCAATCAGCCCCAGCATTTT. Encoded protein: CASSPDSNQPQHF.

DNA for the CDR3: TGTGCCAGCAGTTACTCCGGCCAGGGGGGGACTGAAGCTTTCTTT. This sequence encodes CASSYSGQGGTEAFF. The genes are TRBV6-5 and TRBJ1-1; 7 nucleotides match TRBD1. The V gene end was trimmed by 0 bases and the J gene end by 5 bases; junction bases not matched to a gene: 6. Germline V gives CDR1 MNHEY, CDR2 SVGAGI. The CDR3 is made up of 15 amino acids.

The rearrangement uses TRBV5-5 and TRBJ1-4; tentative D call: TRBD1 (6 bases). From germline, CDR1 is SGHKS and CDR2 YYEKEE (reference sequence). V lost 5 bases and J 3 bases, leaving 14 bases between the germline ends. This CDR3 has 15 amino acids. CDR3 sequence (DNA): TGTGCCAGCAGGGAGCGACAGGCCTCTAATGAAAAACTGTTTTTT. This encodes CASRERQASNEKLFF.

The V and J genes are TRBV10-3 and TRBJ2-3; D ambiguous. The CDR3 has 13 amino acids. V dropped 6 bases and J dropped 5 bases, with 12 bases sitting between them. CDR1 and CDR2 from the germline V gene are ENHRY and SYGVKD. The CDR3 DNA is TGTGCCATCAGCAGAGATCCGGGAGATACGCAGTATTTT. Translation: CAISRDPGDTQYF.

The chain uses TRBV28 and TRBJ2-7; D remains unclear. CDR1 and CDR2 (germline): MDHEN, SYDVKM. This CDR3 is built from 14 residues. With 4 bases removed from V and 0 bases from J, the gap between germline ends came to 10 bases. CDR3 residues: CASSYHGSSYEQYF. As DNA, the CDR3 is TGTGCCAGCAGTTATCACGGAAGCTCCTACGAGCAGTACTTC.

The rearrangement joins TRBV2 to TRBJ1-2, with TRBD1 identical over 8 bases. Germline CDR1 SNHLY, CDR2 FYNNEI. The CDR3 is 13 residues long. Trimming at V came to 8 bases and at J to 2 bases, leaving 4 bases not matched to a gene. The chain's CDR3 is CASGRTGNYGYTF. The CDR3 DNA follows: TGTGCCAGCGGGCGGACAGGGAACTATGGCTACACCTTC.

The rearrangement joins TRBV11-2 to TRBJ1-3; 8 bases fit TRBD1. Germline loops: CDR1 SGHAT, CDR2 FQNNGV. Trimming removed 5 bases from V and 2 bases from J; junction bases left unmatched: 2. There are 14 residues in the CDR3. The CDR3 bases are TGTGCCAGCAGCGCGGACAGGGCTGGAAACACCATATATTTT. It specifies CASSADRAGNTIYF.

The CDR3 loop is CASSFGGTSYEQYF. The CDR3 DNA sequence: TGCGCCAGCAGCTTTGGAGGGACCTCCTACGAGCAGTACTTC. The chain combines TRBV5-1 with TRBJ2-7; weak D call: TRBD2 (6 bases). CDR3 length: 14 residues. Trimming left V 2 bases short and J 0 bases short, with 9 bases between. Germline V gene lookup returns CDR1 SGHRS and CDR2 YFSETQ.

The CDR3 bases are TGTGCCAGTACAAAGGGACAGGTCGGTATGAGCTCCTACAATGAGCAGTTCTTC. Amino acids: CASTKGQVGMSSYNEQFF. V is TRBV19 and J is TRBJ2-1; TRBD1 matches 8 bases. Germline V gene sequence: CDR1 LNHDA, CDR2 SQIVND (reference sequence). This CDR3 comprises 18 residues. Trimming took 7 bases from V and 0 from J; bases not matched to a gene: 14.

Here the CDR3 reads CASSLVVGGFTDTQYF. The CDR3, as DNA: TGTGCCAGCAGCCTCGTCGTGGGGGGCTTCACAGATACGCAGTATTTT. This chain uses TRBV3-1 (or the pseudogene TRBV3-2) with TRBJ2-3; either TRBD1 or TRBD2 may supply D (6 bases each). Between the trimmed V and J ends, which lost 4 bases and 2 bases, there was a span of 16 bases. CDR3 length equals 16 residues. Germline CDR1 reads LGHDT; CDR2 reads YNNKEL (reference sequence).

The chain links TRBV5-1 to TRBJ2-2; 10 nucleotides line up with TRBD1. This CDR3 has 15 amino acids. Trimming cost V 0 bases and J 6 bases; bases outside gene matches: 2. The germline V gene has CDR1 SGHRS and CDR2 YFSETQ. The CDR3: CASSLGGQGAGELFF. CDR3 in DNA: TGCGCCAGCAGCTTGGGTGGACAGGGGGCCGGGGAGCTGTTTTTT.

The genes are TRBV7-2 and TRBJ1-2; tentative D call: TRBD1 (6 bases). The ends were cut back, 0 bases at V and 7 bases at J, with 9 bases in the middle. The CDR3 spans 13 residues. From germline, CDR1 is SGHTA and CDR2 FQGNSA. DNA of the CDR3: TGTGCCAGCAGCTTAGCGCTCAGGGGTGGCTACACCTTC. This translates into CASSLALRGGYTF.

The V and J genes are TRBV6-6 and TRBJ1-5; 7 bases match TRBD1. Trimming removed 5 bases from V and 0 bases from J; junction bases left unmatched: 16. CDR1 and CDR2 from the germline V gene are MNHNY and SVGAGI (reference sequence). This CDR3 has 19 residues. The CDR3 DNA follows: TGTGCCAGCAGTCGACGACTAGGGGGCTCCCAATATAGCAATCAGCCCCAGCATTTT. It encodes CASSRRLGGSQYSNQPQHF.

The rearrangement uses TRBV7-8 and TRBJ2-5, with D uncertain. This CDR3 is 15 amino acids long. V lost 3 bases, J lost 4 bases, and 15 bases lay in between. Germline CDR1 SGHVS, CDR2 FQNEAQ. CDR3 sequence (DNA): TGTGCCAGCAGCTTGACCTTCCTTGTGTCAGAGACCCAGTACTTC. This codes for CASSLTFLVSETQYF.

The chain combines TRBV29-1 with TRBJ1-1; D gene uncertain. The V and J ends lost 6 bases and 11 bases respectively, with 16 bases between them. The CDR3 contains 11 residues. Germline lookup yields CDR1 SQVTM and CDR2 ANQGSEA. CDR3 coding DNA: TGCAGCGTCGGAGGCCTATATGGGGCTTTCTTT. It translates to CSVGGLYGAFF.

This clone showed up just once. V and J are TRBV14 and TRBJ2-4; TRBD1 matches at 7 bases. Unmatched junction bases numbered 1, after V lost 1 base and J lost 7 bases. CDR1 is SGHDN, CDR2 FVKESK, per germline. This CDR3 contains 13 residues. The CDR3 DNA reads TGTGCCAGCAGCCAAGTCAGGGGGAACATTCAGTACTTC. It specifies CASSQVRGNIQYF. Filled out from reference TRBV14 and TRBJ2-4, the complete variable domain reads EAGVTQFPSHSVIEKGQTVTLRCDPISGHDNLYWYRRVMGKEIKFLLHFVKESKQDESGMPNNRFLAERTGGTYSTLKVQPAELEDSGVYFCASSQVRGNIQYFGAGTRLSVL.

The chain carries TRBV18 and TRBJ1-6; tentative D call: TRBD1 (5 bases). This CDR3 is built from 18 residues. Per the germline V gene, CDR1 is KGHSH and CDR2 is LQKENI. V shed 2 bases and J shed 0 bases, with 14 bases lying between them. The CDR3 is CASSPVSGGSSYNSPLHF. As DNA, the CDR3 is TGTGCCAGCTCACCAGTCTCCGGGGGTAGCTCCTATAATTCACCCCTCCACTTT. Combining the CDR3 with reference TRBV18 and TRBJ1-6 gives the whole variable domain NAGVMQNPRHLVRRRGQEARLRCSPMKGHSHVYWYRQLPEEGLKFMVYLQKENIIDESGMPKERFSAEFPKEGPSILRIQQVVRGDSAAYFCASSPVSGGSSYNSPLHFGNGTRLTVT.

This clone has a single count. V and J are TRBV12-5 and TRBJ1-5; D may be TRBD1 (5 bases). Germline V CDR1 and CDR2: LGHNT, FRNRAP. CDR3 length equals 13 residues. V was trimmed by 6 bases and J by 6 bases, leaving 12 bases between them. In DNA, the CDR3 is TGTGCTAGTGGCAGACAGCCCCGTCAGCCCCAGCATTTT. This sequence encodes CASGRQPRQPQHF.

The chain couples TRBV7-9 to TRBJ1-5; a possible D gene is TRBD1 (6 bases). The CDR3 is 15 amino acids. The V and J ends lost 3 bases and 5 bases respectively, with 14 bases between them. From germline, CDR1 is SEHNR and CDR2 FQNEAQ (reference sequence). In DNA form, the CDR3 reads TGTGCCAGCAGCTTCCTAGGGGGGAATGATCAGCCCCAGCATTTT. It specifies CASSFLGGNDQPQHF.

V gene TRBV16 combines with J gene TRBJ1-1; no reliable D call. V dropped 4 bases and J dropped 4 bases, with 13 bases sitting between them. Germline V gives CDR1 KGHSY, CDR2 FQNENV. The CDR3 sequence is 14 residues long. Here the CDR3 reads CASSPNPGGTEAFF. The CDR3 DNA reads TGTGCCAGCAGCCCTAACCCTGGTGGCACTGAAGCTTTCTTT. The whole variable domain, remainder taken from reference TRBV16 and TRBJ1-1, is GEEVAQTPKHLVRGEGQKAKLYCAPIKGHSYVFWYQQVLKNEFKFLISFQNENVFDETGMPKERFSAKCLPNSPCSLEIQATKLEDSAVYFCASSPNPGGTEAFFGQGTRLTVV.